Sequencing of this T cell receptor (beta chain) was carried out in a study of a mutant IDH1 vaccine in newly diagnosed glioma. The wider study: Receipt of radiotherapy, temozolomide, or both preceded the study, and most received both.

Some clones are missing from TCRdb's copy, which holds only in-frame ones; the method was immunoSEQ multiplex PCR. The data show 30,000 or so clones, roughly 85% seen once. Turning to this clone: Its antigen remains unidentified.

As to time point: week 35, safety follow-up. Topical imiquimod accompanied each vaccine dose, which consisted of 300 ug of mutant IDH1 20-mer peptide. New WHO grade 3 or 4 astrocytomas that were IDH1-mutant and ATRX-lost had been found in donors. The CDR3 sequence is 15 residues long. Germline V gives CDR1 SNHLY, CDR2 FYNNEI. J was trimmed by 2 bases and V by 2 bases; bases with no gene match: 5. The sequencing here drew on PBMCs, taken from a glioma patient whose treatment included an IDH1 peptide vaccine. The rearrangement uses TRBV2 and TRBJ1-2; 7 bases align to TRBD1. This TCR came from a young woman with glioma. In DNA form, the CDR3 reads TGTGCCAGCAGTGAATTAATCAGGGGGAACTATGGCTACACCTTC. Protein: CASSELIRGNYGYTF.